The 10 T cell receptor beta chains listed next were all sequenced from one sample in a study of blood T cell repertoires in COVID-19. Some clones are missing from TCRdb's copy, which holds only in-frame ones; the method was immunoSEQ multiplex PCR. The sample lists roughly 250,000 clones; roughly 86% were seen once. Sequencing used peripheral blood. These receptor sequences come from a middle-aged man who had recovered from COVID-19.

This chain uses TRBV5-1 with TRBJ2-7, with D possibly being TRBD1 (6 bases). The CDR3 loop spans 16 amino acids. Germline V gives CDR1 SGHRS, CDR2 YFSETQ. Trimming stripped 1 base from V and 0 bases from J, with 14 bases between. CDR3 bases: TGCGCCAGCAGCTTGCAGGGGTCGCAGTACTCCTACGAGCAGTACTTC. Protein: CASSLQGSQYSYEQYF.

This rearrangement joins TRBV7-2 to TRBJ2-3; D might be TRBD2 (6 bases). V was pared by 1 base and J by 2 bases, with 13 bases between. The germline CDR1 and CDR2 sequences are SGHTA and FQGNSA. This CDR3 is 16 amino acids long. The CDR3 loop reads CASSLVGTGVTDTQYF. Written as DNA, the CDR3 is TGTGCCAGCAGCTTAGTGGGTACGGGGGTCACAGATACGCAGTATTTT.

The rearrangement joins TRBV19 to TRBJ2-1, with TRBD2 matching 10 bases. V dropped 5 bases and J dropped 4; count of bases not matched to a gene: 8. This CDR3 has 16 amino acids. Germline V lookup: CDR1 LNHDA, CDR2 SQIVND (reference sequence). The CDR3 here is CASSGLAGGQYNEQFF. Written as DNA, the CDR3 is TGTGCCAGTAGTGGATTAGCGGGAGGCCAATACAATGAGCAGTTCTTC.

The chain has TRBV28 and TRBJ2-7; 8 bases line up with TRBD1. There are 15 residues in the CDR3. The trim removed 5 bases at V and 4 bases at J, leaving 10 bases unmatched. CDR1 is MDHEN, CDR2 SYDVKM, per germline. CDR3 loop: CASSLWDRPLYEQYF. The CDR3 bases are TGTGCCAGCAGTCTCTGGGACAGGCCTCTTTACGAGCAGTACTTC.

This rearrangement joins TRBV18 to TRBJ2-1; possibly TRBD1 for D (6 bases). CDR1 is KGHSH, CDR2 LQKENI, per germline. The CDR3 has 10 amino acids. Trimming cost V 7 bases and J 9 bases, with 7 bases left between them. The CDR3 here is CASWGPEQFF. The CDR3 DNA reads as TGTGCCAGCTGGGGGCCTGAGCAGTTCTTC.

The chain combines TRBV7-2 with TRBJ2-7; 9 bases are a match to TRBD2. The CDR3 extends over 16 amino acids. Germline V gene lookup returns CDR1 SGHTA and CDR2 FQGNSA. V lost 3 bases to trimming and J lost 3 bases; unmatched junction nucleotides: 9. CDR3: CASSLTASGIRYEQYF. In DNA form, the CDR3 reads TGTGCCAGCAGCTTGACGGCTAGCGGGATCCGCTACGAGCAGTACTTC.

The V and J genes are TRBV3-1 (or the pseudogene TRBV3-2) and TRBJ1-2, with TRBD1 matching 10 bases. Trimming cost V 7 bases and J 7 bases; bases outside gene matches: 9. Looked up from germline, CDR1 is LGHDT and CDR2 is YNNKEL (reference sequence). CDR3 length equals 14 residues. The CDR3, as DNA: TGTGCCAGCAACCCCGGGACAGGGGTTACTGGCTACACCTTC. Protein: CASNPGTGVTGYTF.

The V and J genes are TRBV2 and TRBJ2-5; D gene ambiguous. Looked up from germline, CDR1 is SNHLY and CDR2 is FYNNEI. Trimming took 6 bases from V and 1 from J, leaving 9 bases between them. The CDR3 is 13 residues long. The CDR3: CASSSRIQETQYF. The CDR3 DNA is TGTGCCAGCAGCAGCAGGATCCAAGAGACCCAGTACTTC.

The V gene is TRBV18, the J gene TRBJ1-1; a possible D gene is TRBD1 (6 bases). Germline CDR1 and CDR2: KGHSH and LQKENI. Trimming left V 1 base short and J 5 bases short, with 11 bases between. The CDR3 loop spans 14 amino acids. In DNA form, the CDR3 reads TGTGCCAGCTCACCACAGGGGGGGAGTACTGAAGCTTTCTTT. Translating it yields CASSPQGGSTEAFF.

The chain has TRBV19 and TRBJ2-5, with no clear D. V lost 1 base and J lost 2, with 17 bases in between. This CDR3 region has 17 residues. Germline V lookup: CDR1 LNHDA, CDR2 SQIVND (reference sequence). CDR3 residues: CASSIGFIRNGQETQYF. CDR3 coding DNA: TGTGCCAGTAGTATAGGTTTTATACGGAACGGGCAAGAGACCCAGTACTTC. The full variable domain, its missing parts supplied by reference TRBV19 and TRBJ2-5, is DGGITQSPKYLFRKEGQNVTLSCEQNLNHDAMYWYRQDPGQGLRLIYYSQIVNDFQKGDIAEGYSVSREKKESFPLTVTSAQKNPTAFYLCASSIGFIRNGQETQYFGPGTRLLVL.